Listed below are T cell receptor beta chains from one sample, sequenced in a study of CD8 T cells in ankylosing spondylitis. Each CDR3 protein is one row after TCRdb ran MiXCR on the 5' RACE reads. The table has roughly 130,000 distinct CDR3 sequences, roughly an eighth seen once; the top ten hold about 2.7%. The specimen was blood, either unsorted or a sorted T cell fraction (not recorded which). These receptors came from a female donor with ankylosing spondylitis or in good health (not recorded which). Each CDR3 is given with its conserved first and last residue. D genes are given only for firm matches. Not every row has a clone size; where given, it reads once, few, many or a size class.

D gene: TRBD1
clone size: many
CDR3 length: 14
J gene: TRBJ2-1
V gene: TRBV27
CDR3 DNA: TGTGCCAGCAATGACAGGGGTTCCTACAATGAGCAGTTCTTC
CDR3 protein: CASNDRGSYNEQFF

D gene: .
clone size: .
CDR3 length: 15
J gene: TRBJ2-7
V gene: TRBV27
CDR3 DNA: TGTGCCAGCAGACTCACCCTAACCCCCTCCTACGAGCAGTACTTC
CDR3 protein: CASRLTLTPSYEQYF

D gene: .
clone size: many
CDR3 length: 12
J gene: TRBJ2-7
V gene: TRBV29-1
CDR3 DNA: TGCAGCGTTGGGCAGCTCTCCTACGAGCAGTACTTC
CDR3 protein: CSVGQLSYEQYF

D gene: .
clone size: many
CDR3 length: 14
J gene: TRBJ2-6
V gene: TRBV5-1
CDR3 DNA: TGCGCCAGCAGCGAGAACTCTGGGGCCAACGTCCTGACTTTC
CDR3 protein: CASSENSGANVLTF

D gene: TRBD1
clone size: .
CDR3 length: 13
J gene: TRBJ1-1
V gene: TRBV5-1
CDR3 DNA: TGCGCCAGCAGCCCACGACAGGGATCTGAAGCTTTCTTT
CDR3 protein: CASSPRQGSEAFF

D gene: TRBD2
clone size: many
CDR3 length: 14
J gene: TRBJ2-2
V gene: TRBV6-1
CDR3 DNA: TGTGCCAGCAGCCCCGGGACTACCACTCGAGAGCTGTTTTTT
CDR3 protein: CASSPGTTTRELFF

D gene: .
clone size: .
CDR3 length: 16
J gene: TRBJ2-4
V gene: TRBV14
CDR3 DNA: TGTGCCAGCAGCCAAGGCGCCCACCCTACCTGGGATATTCAGTACTTC
CDR3 protein: CASSQGAHPTWDIQYF

D gene: .
clone size: many
CDR3 length: 12
J gene: TRBJ2-7
V gene: TRBV5-1
CDR3 DNA: TGCGCCAGCTGTTCGGACAGCTACGAGCAGTACTTC
CDR3 protein: CASCSDSYEQYF

D gene: TRBD1
clone size: few
CDR3 length: 17
J gene: TRBJ2-6
V gene: TRBV20-1
CDR3 DNA: TGCAGTGCTAGAGTAGGGACAGTCCTCTCTGGGGCCAACGTCCTGACTTTC
CDR3 protein: CSARVGTVLSGANVLTF

D gene: .
clone size: few
CDR3 length: 12
J gene: TRBJ1-5
V gene: TRBV12-3/TRBV12-4
CDR3 DNA: TGTGCCAGCAGTAAGGGCAATCAGCCCCAGCATTTT
CDR3 protein: CASSKGNQPQHF

D gene: .
clone size: many
CDR3 length: 20
J gene: TRBJ1-6
V gene: TRBV20-1
CDR3 DNA: TGCAGTGCTAGAGATCTAAGCCGGGGGCAGGTCCAGCGGTTAAATTCACCCCTCCACTTT
CDR3 protein: CSARDLSRGQVQRLNSPLHF

D gene: TRBD1
clone size: few
CDR3 length: 15
J gene: TRBJ2-2
V gene: TRBV12-3/TRBV12-4
CDR3 DNA: TGTGCCAGCACCAATCCGGGACAGGGGCCCGGGGAGCTGTTTTTT
CDR3 protein: CASTNPGQGPGELFF

D gene: TRBD1
clone size: many
CDR3 length: 14
J gene: TRBJ2-7
V gene: TRBV27
CDR3 DNA: TGTGCCAGCAGTTTTCTCAGGGGGATGTACGAGCAGTACTTC
CDR3 protein: CASSFLRGMYEQYF

D gene: TRBD2
clone size: .
CDR3 length: 18
J gene: TRBJ2-3
V gene: TRBV20-1
CDR3 DNA: TGCAGTGCTAGAGATTCTACTAGCGTACTTATTCTCACAGATACGCAGTATTTT
CDR3 protein: CSARDSTSVLILTDTQYF

D gene: .
clone size: .
CDR3 length: 16
J gene: TRBJ1-2
V gene: TRBV29-1
CDR3 DNA: TGCAGCGTACTGGCCGGTGAACAAAATGCCCGCGATGGCTACACCTTC
CDR3 protein: CSVLAGEQNARDGYTF

D gene: TRBD1
clone size: few
CDR3 length: 15
J gene: TRBJ1-4
V gene: TRBV20-1
CDR3 DNA: TGCAGTGCTAGAGATAGGACAGGGGGTCATGAAAAACTGTTTTTT
CDR3 protein: CSARDRTGGHEKLFF